This T cell receptor beta chain stems from a study of shared clonotypes between healthy human individuals. Study-wide context: Aged between 18 and 49, the donors were a couple of women and three men.

Data came from immunoSEQ multiplex PCR; TCRdb stores just in-frame clones and leaves some out. The sample lists under 650,000 clones, 90% to 97% occurring once. Concerning this clone itself: Its antigen is as yet unknown.

V shed 1 base, J shed 2 bases, and the junction held 4 bases outside the gene matches. CDR3 size: 15 residues. From germline, CDR1 is SGHVS and CDR2 FNYEAQ. Study results and caveats: With several donors compared, 4% to 5% of naive CD4 clonotypes were shared. Exclusively blood specimens were collected; tissue repertoires likely differ.

The investigators split CD4+ cells into a CD45RA+ naive subset and a CD45RA-negative memory subset. Material: naive CD4+ T cells sorted from blood. Regarding subset: CD45RA+ positively selected. The rearrangement joins TRBV7-6 to TRBJ2-7; 8 positions agree with TRBD2. The clonotype was recovered from a woman under 40 in good health. The chain's CDR3 is CASSLGGLVTYEQYF. The CDR3 nucleotides are TGTGCCAGCAGCTTAGGGGGACTAGTTACCTACGAGCAGTACTTC.